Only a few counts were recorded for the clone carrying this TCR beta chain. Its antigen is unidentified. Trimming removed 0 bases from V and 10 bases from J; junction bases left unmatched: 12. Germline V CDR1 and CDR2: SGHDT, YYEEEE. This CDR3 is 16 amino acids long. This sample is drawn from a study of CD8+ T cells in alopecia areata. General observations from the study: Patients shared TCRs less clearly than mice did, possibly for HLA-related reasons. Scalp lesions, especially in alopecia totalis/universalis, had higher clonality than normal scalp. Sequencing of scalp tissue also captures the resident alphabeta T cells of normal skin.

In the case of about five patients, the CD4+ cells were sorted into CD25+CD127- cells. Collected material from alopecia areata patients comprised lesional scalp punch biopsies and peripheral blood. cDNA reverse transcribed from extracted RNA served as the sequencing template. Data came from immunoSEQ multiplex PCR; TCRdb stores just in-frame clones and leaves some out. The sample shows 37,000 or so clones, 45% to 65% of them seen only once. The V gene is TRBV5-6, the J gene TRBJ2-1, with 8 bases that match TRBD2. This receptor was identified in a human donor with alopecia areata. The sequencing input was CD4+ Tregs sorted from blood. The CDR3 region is CASSLAGGPPGGEQFF. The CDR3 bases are TGTGCCAGCAGCTTGGCGGGAGGGCCTCCGGGTGGAGAGCAGTTCTTC.